The 30 T cell receptor beta chains below were found in one sample sequenced in a study of naive and memory T cell subsets. The beta constant-region primer was an equimolar mix of two oligonucleotides covering TRBC1 and TRBC2. Nested alpha and beta constant-region primers with the SP2 primer drove four PCR rounds on ligated cDNA. TCRdb reprocessed the UMI-ligation and nested PCR reads via MiXCR and lists one record per CDR3 protein. The sample contains 95,000 to 150,000 distinct CDR3 sequences, 30% to 45% of which appear only once. Sequenced sample: central memory CD4+ T cells from blood. Every receptor here comes from a human donor in good health.

This clonotype was seen more than once but under ten times. This chain connects TRBV20-1 to TRBJ1-4; TRBD1 is a possible D gene (5 bases). V was trimmed by 1 base and J by 3 bases, leaving 6 bases between them. The length of the CDR3 is 13 residues. Looked up from germline, CDR1 is DFQATT and CDR2 is SNEGSKA (reference sequence). Here the CDR3 reads CSARGGANEKLFF. In nucleotides, the CDR3 is TGCAGTGCTAGAGGGGGGGCTAATGAAAAACTGTTTTTT.

The table lists this clonotype with many counts. This chain connects TRBV3-1 to TRBJ2-3, with D perhaps TRBD1 (6 bases). The CDR3 is made up of 16 amino acids. Looked up from germline, CDR1 is LGHDT and CDR2 is YNNKEL (reference sequence). The V gene lost 2 bases and the J gene lost 1 base, with 13 bases spanning the gap. CDR3 region: CASSQRRTARTDTQYF. CDR3 DNA: TGTGCCAGCAGCCAAAGGAGGACAGCCCGCACAGATACGCAGTATTTT.

This sequence joins TRBV20-1 and TRBJ1-1, with TRBD1 as a possible D gene (5 bases). The CDR3 length is 15 residues. V was clipped by 2 bases and J by 6 bases, with 19 bases between them. Germline CDR1 reads DFQATT; CDR2 reads SNEGSKA (reference sequence). In nucleotides, the CDR3 is TGCAGTGCTAGACCCCCCGGTCGGGGGATGTCTGAAGCTTTCTTT. It encodes CSARPPGRGMSEAFF.

The V and J genes are TRBV7-8 and TRBJ2-5; 7 bases are shared with TRBD1. Germline assignment: CDR1 SGHVS and CDR2 FQNEAQ. V dropped 5 bases and J dropped 1; count of bases not matched to a gene: 4. The CDR3 totals 14 residues. CDR3 region: CASSPDRTQETQYF. As DNA, the CDR3 is TGTGCCAGCAGCCCGGACAGGACCCAAGAGACCCAGTACTTC.

This clonotype came up many times. The V gene is TRBV7-9, the J gene TRBJ1-2; D ambiguous. The CDR3 runs to 11 residues. Trimming took 4 bases from V and 2 from J, leaving 2 bases between them. Germline CDR1 SEHNR, CDR2 FQNEAQ (reference sequence). For the CDR3, the DNA is TGTGCCAGCAGCTCAAACTATGGCTACACCTTC. It encodes CASSSNYGYTF. The variable domain in full, completed from reference TRBV7-9 and TRBJ1-2, reads DTGVSQNPRHKITKRGQNVTFRCDPISEHNRLYWYRQTLGQGPEFLTYFQNEAQLEKSRLLSDRFSAERPKGSFSTLEIQRTEQGDSAMYLCASSSNYGYTFGSGTRLTVV.

V gene TRBV11-2 combines with J gene TRBJ1-1; D is unresolved. Germline V lookup: CDR1 SGHAT, CDR2 FQNNGV. The ends were cut back, 1 base at V and 4 bases at J, with 10 bases in the middle. The CDR3 has 14 amino acids. The CDR3 region is CASSLGWASTEAFF. The CDR3, as DNA: TGTGCCAGCAGCTTAGGTTGGGCTTCCACTGAAGCTTTCTTT.

This clonotype was observed at least ten times. The gene calls are TRBV20-1 and TRBJ2-3; D is uncertain. V dropped 5 bases and J dropped 4 bases, with 7 bases sitting between them. Germline CDR1 and CDR2: DFQATT and SNEGSKA (reference sequence). The CDR3 has 11 residues. DNA for the CDR3: TGCAGTGCTGGGGATCCAGATACGCAGTATTTT. Its protein product is CSAGDPDTQYF.

This chain connects TRBV9 to TRBJ2-7; TRBD2 aligns across 9 bases. The CDR3 sequence is 14 residues long. Germline V gives CDR1 SGDLS, CDR2 YYNGEE. V shed 0 bases and J 9 bases; nucleotides not matched to a gene: 7. CDR3 nucleotide sequence: TGTGCCAGCAGCGTAGAGGCGGGAGGGCGAAGGCAGTACTTC. Encoded protein: CASSVEAGGRRQYF. Supplemented by reference TRBV9 and TRBJ2-7, the full variable domain reads DSGVTQTPKHLITATGQRVTLRCSPRSGDLSVYWYQQSLDQGLQFLIQYYNGEERAKGNILERFSAQQFPDLHSELNLSSLELGDSALYFCASSVEAGGRRQYFGPGTRLTVT.

In this sample, this clonotype turned up a few times. The genes are TRBV14 and TRBJ2-7; a weak D match, TRBD1 (6 bases). The germline gives CDR1 SGHDN, CDR2 FVKESK. V gave up 1 base and J gave up 2 bases, with 9 bases separating them. The CDR3 totals 14 residues. The CDR3 nucleotides read TGTGCCAGCAGCCAAGGTCAGGGGCCCTACGAGCAGTACTTC. It codes for CASSQGQGPYEQYF.

J is TRBJ2-2 and V is TRBV6-2 or TRBV6-3; 9 positions match TRBD1. Per germline, CDR1 MNHEY and CDR2 SVGEGT. The V gene end was trimmed by 2 bases and the J gene end by 4 bases; junction bases not matched to a gene: 14. The length of the CDR3 is 19 residues. The CDR3 protein is CASSYPTKQGASSTGELFF. CDR3 nucleotides: TGTGCCAGCAGTTACCCTACAAAACAGGGGGCTTCATCCACCGGGGAGCTGTTTTTT.

This clonotype turned up a few times. The chain has TRBV20-1 and TRBJ2-1; 13 nucleotides agree with TRBD2. V gave up 6 bases and J gave up 2 bases; unmatched junction bases: 4. Germline CDR1 is DFQATT and CDR2 is SNEGSKA (reference sequence). This CDR3 spans 15 amino acids. CDR3 residues: CSAATSGGPYNEQFF. The CDR3 DNA sequence: TGCAGTGCCGCGACTAGCGGGGGGCCCTACAATGAGCAGTTCTTC.

J is TRBJ1-5 and V is TRBV6-5; a possible D gene is TRBD1 (6 bases). Germline values: CDR1 MNHEY, CDR2 SVGAGI. The CDR3 has 15 residues. The ends were cut back, 6 bases at V and 4 bases at J, with 16 bases in the middle. The CDR3 nucleotides are TGTGCCAGCAGCCGAGTGTGGAGGGGGAATCAGCCCCAGCATTTT. Encoded protein: CASSRVWRGNQPQHF.

In this sample, this clonotype turned up once. V and J are TRBV5-1 and TRBJ2-1; possibly TRBD2 for D (6 bases). Germline V gene lookup returns CDR1 SGHRS and CDR2 YFSETQ. V lost 1 base and J 8 bases, leaving 25 bases between the germline ends. The CDR3 consists of 18 residues. In nucleotides, the CDR3 is TGCGCCAGCAGCTTGTTTCGTTTCCGGGACTCCACTGCGGATGAGCAGTTCTTC. This codes for CASSLFRFRDSTADEQFF.

This clonotype was counted a few times. The chain joins TRBV5-1 to TRBJ1-3, with a tentative D call TRBD1 (5 bases). The CDR3 runs 15 residues. In germline, CDR1 is SGHRS, CDR2 YFSETQ. The germline V and J ends were trimmed by 0 bases and 2 bases, with 9 bases remaining between them. As DNA, the CDR3 is TGCGCCAGCAGCTTGGAGGACACCCCTGGAAACACCATATATTTT. This gives the protein CASSLEDTPGNTIYF.

In its sample, this clonotype was seen a few times. The chain has TRBV18 and TRBJ1-2; 7 bases are shared with TRBD1. With V trimmed by 3 bases and J by 4 bases, 8 bases remained unmatched. The CDR3 is made up of 15 amino acids. Germline V gene lookup returns CDR1 KGHSH and CDR2 LQKENI. In DNA, the CDR3 is TGTGCCAGCTCACCCGGACAGGAACGAGGCTATGGCTACACCTTC. Translating it yields CASSPGQERGYGYTF.

In this sample, this clonotype turned up a few times. This rearrangement joins TRBV6-6 to TRBJ2-5, with 7 bases lining up with TRBD1. This CDR3 contains 15 residues. Trimming cost V 6 bases and J 5 bases; bases outside gene matches: 12. The germline V gene has CDR1 MNHNY and CDR2 SVGAGI (reference sequence). The CDR3 region has the DNA TGTGCCAGCAGCCCGGGACAGCGACTGGGGGAGACCCAGTACTTC. This gives the protein CASSPGQRLGETQYF.

This clonotype was observed once. The J gene is TRBJ2-1, the V gene TRBV7-9; 10 positions agree with TRBD2. The CDR3 length is 15 residues. V lost 5 bases and J lost 6; bases outside the gene matches: 7. The germline V gene has CDR1 SEHNR and CDR2 FQNEAQ (reference sequence). The CDR3 reads CASSPGTSATNEQFF. Here the CDR3 DNA reads TGTGCCAGCAGCCCCGGGACTAGCGCGACCAATGAGCAGTTCTTC. Full variable domain (outside the CDR3, taken from reference TRBV7-9 and TRBJ2-1): DTGVSQNPRHKITKRGQNVTFRCDPISEHNRLYWYRQTLGQGPEFLTYFQNEAQLEKSRLLSDRFSAERPKGSFSTLEIQRTEQGDSAMYLCASSPGTSATNEQFFGPGTRLTVL.

This clonotype appeared a few times. The chain uses TRBV2 and TRBJ1-4; no clear D gene. The germline V gene encodes CDR1 SNHLY and CDR2 FYNNEI. The CDR3 loop spans 15 amino acids. Trimming took off 4 bases at V and 8 bases at J, with 17 bases between the two ends. The CDR3 loop reads CASSADGRSVEKLFF. DNA of the CDR3: TGTGCCAGCAGTGCGGACGGGAGATCTGTCGAAAAACTGTTTTTT.

The chain couples TRBV5-1 to TRBJ2-7; 12 bases fit TRBD2. Germline CDR1 SGHRS, CDR2 YFSETQ. V shed 0 bases and J 6 bases; nucleotides not matched to a gene: 7. The CDR3 consists of 16 residues. The CDR3 spells CASSLGLAGDRGEQYF. Written as DNA, the CDR3 is TGCGCCAGCAGCTTGGGACTAGCGGGAGATCGTGGCGAGCAGTACTTC.

The chain carries TRBV27 and TRBJ2-1, with 11 bases aligning to TRBD2. Germline CDR1 and CDR2: MNHEY and SMNVEV (reference sequence). V was pared by 0 bases and J by 6 bases, with 7 bases of the junction left unmatched. This CDR3 is 17 amino acids long. The CDR3, as DNA: TGTGCCAGCAGTTTATCGAACCTAGCGGGAGGAGGCAATGAGCAGTTCTTC. Translating gives CASSLSNLAGGGNEQFF.

This chain joins TRBV18 and TRBJ2-3; D could derive from TRBD1 or TRBD2 (5 bases each). This CDR3 has 16 residues. The ends were cut back, 3 bases at V and 3 bases at J, with 16 bases in the middle. Germline V gene data show CDR1 as KGHSH and CDR2 as LQKENI. The DNA of the CDR3 is TGTGCCAGCTCACCCCGGGGCAAGGGTTCTACAGATACGCAGTATTTT. It translates to CASSPRGKGSTDTQYF.

This clonotype was found a few times. The rearrangement links TRBV5-1 to TRBJ2-5; no reliable D call. The CDR3 length is 14 residues. Looked up from germline, CDR1 is SGHRS and CDR2 is YFSETQ. The V end lost 0 bases, the J end lost 4 bases, and 10 bases lay between the germline ends. The CDR3 DNA follows: TGCGCCAGCAGCTTGGCCGGGCTAGGAGAGACCCAGTACTTC. Amino acids: CASSLAGLGETQYF.

This clonotype was detected a few times. The J gene is TRBJ1-2, the V gene TRBV29-1; 8 positions agree with TRBD1. J was trimmed by 7 bases and V by 4 bases; bases with no gene match: 5. The CDR3 is made up of 12 amino acids. Germline V gene lookup returns CDR1 SQVTM and CDR2 ANQGSEA. The CDR3 sequence is CSVGQGSGGYTF. For the CDR3, the DNA is TGCAGCGTTGGACAGGGGAGTGGTGGCTACACCTTC. The whole variable domain, filled in from reference TRBV29-1 and TRBJ1-2, reads SAVISQKPSRDICQRGTSLTIQCQVDSQVTMMFWYRQQPGQSLTLIATANQGSEATYESGFVIDKFPISRPNLTFSTLTVSNMSPEDSSIYLCSVGQGSGGYTFGSGTRLTVV.

The chain combines TRBV20-1 with TRBJ2-5, with D hard to call. V was clipped by 6 bases and J by 0 bases, with 11 bases between them. This CDR3 is 13 amino acids long. Per the germline V gene, CDR1 is DFQATT and CDR2 is SNEGSKA (reference sequence). As DNA, the CDR3 is TGCAGTGCGATTCCCCTTTACCAAGAGACCCAGTACTTC. Residues: CSAIPLYQETQYF.

This clonotype appeared a few times. The chain links TRBV4-1 to TRBJ2-1; no reliable D call. Trimming took off 1 base at V and 0 bases at J, with 7 bases between the two ends. Germline-derived CDR1 and CDR2 are MGHRA and YSYEKL. The CDR3 has 15 residues. CDR3 region: CASSQAVSSYNEQFF. CDR3 nucleotides: TGCGCCAGCAGCCAAGCGGTGAGCTCCTACAATGAGCAGTTCTTC.

This clonotype appeared many times. The V and J genes are TRBV27 and TRBJ2-1, with 10 nucleotides matching TRBD2. The trim removed 5 bases at V and 4 bases at J, leaving 8 bases unmatched. The CDR3 contains 16 residues. Germline CDR1 and CDR2: MNHEY and SMNVEV (reference sequence). This CDR3 is CASSPWASGSYNEQFF. Written as DNA, the CDR3 is TGTGCCAGCAGTCCATGGGCTAGCGGGAGTTACAATGAGCAGTTCTTC.

This clonotype was counted between two and nine times. In DNA form, the CDR3 reads TGCGCCAGCAGCTTGGGGGTCATAGGGCCCGGGGAGCTGTTTTTT. Its translation is CASSLGVIGPGELFF. The chain employs TRBV5-1 and TRBJ2-2; D remains ambiguous. With 0 bases removed from V and 6 bases from J, the gap between germline ends came to 12 bases. The CDR3 is 15 residues long. Germline V lookup: CDR1 SGHRS, CDR2 YFSETQ.

This clonotype was observed a handful of times. This chain uses TRBV27 with TRBJ2-7, with 8 bases identical to TRBD2. The CDR3 consists of 15 residues. The J segment lost 6 bases and the V segment lost 10 bases, leaving 17 bases of the junction unmatched. The germline V gene has CDR1 MNHEY and CDR2 SMNVEV (reference sequence). The CDR3 region is CATKVAGGNPPEQYF. In DNA, the CDR3 is TGTGCCACTAAAGTGGCGGGAGGTAACCCACCCGAGCAGTACTTC.

This clonotype occurred a few times. The chain joins TRBV28 to TRBJ2-5; D gene ambiguous. The CDR3 has 13 residues. The germline CDR1 and CDR2 sequences are MDHEN and SYDVKM. The V end was cut by 2 bases, the J end by 0 bases, with 4 bases between. The CDR3 DNA is TGTGCCAGCAGTTTAAGTAACCAAGAGACCCAGTACTTC. Amino acid sequence: CASSLSNQETQYF.

The V gene is TRBV12-3 or TRBV12-4, the J gene TRBJ1-3; D remains unclear. Trimming pared 3 bases from V and 0 bases from J, leaving 3 bases between. CDR3 size: 13 residues. The CDR3 DNA reads as TGTGCCAGCAGTTTCAACTCTGGAAACACCATATATTTT. This gives the protein CASSFNSGNTIYF.